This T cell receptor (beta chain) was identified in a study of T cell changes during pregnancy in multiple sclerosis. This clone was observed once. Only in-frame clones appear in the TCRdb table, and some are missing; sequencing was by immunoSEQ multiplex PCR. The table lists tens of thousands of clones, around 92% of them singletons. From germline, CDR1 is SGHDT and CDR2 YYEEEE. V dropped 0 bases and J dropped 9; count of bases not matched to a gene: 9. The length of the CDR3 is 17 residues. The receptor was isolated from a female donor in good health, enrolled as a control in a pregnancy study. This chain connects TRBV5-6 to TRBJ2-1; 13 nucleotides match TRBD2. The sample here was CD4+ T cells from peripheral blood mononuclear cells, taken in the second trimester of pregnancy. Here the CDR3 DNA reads TGTGCCAGCAGCTTGGGCGAAGTTCGACTAGCGGGAGGTGAGCAGTTCTTC. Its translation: CASSLGEVRLAGGEQFF.